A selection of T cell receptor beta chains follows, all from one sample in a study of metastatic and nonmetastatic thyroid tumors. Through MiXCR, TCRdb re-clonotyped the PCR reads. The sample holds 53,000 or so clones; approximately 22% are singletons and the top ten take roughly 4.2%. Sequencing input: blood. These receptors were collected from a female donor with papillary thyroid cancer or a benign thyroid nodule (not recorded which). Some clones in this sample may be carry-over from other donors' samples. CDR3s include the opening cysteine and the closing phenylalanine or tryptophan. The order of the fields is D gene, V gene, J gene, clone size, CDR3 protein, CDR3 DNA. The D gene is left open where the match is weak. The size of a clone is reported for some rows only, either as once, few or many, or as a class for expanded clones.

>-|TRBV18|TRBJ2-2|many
CASSPVLRQNTGELFF
TGTGCCAGCTCACCAGTTCTTAGACAGAACACCGGGGAGCTGTTTTTT
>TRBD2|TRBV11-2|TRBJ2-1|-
CASSLTSGIGEQFF
TGTGCCAGCAGCCTGACTAGCGGTATTGGTGAGCAGTTCTTC
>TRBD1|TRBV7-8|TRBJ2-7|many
CASSLVGTGAIYEQYF
TGTGCCAGCAGCTTAGTCGGGACAGGGGCGATCTACGAGCAGTACTTC
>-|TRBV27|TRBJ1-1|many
CASTGLGGTEAFF
TGTGCCAGCACCGGCCTCGGGGGCACTGAAGCTTTCTTT
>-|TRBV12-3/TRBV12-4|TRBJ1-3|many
CSSSISGNTIYF
TGTTCCTCATCCATCTCTGGAAACACCATATATTTT
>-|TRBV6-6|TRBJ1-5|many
CASSYSRYSNQPQHF
TGTGCCAGCAGTTACTCGCGGTATAGCAATCAGCCCCAGCATTTT
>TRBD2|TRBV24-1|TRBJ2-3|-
CATSDPPSVLAECTDTQYF
TGTGCCACCAGTGACCCTCCCTCTGTACTAGCGGAGTGCACAGATACGCAGTATTTT
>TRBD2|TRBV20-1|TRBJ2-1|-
CSASGLAVASSYEQFF
TGCAGTGCTAGTGGACTAGCGGTAGCTTCCTCCTACGAGCAGTTCTTC
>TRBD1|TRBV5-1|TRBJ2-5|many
CASSGGQGGETQYF
TGCGCCAGCAGCGGGGGACAGGGCGGGGAGACCCAGTACTTC
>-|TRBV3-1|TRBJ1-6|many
CASSLQGDSPLHF
TGTGCCAGCAGCCTTCAAGGGGATTCACCCCTCCACTTT
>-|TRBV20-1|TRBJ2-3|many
CSASGRRADTQYF
TGCAGTGCTAGCGGGAGAAGGGCAGATACGCAGTATTTT
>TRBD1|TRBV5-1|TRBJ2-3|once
CASIRGQAADTQYF
TGCGCCAGCATCCGGGGACAGGCGGCAGATACGCAGTATTTT
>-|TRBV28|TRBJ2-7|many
CASSLEGDYEQYF
TGTGCCAGCAGTTTAGAGGGAGACTACGAGCAGTACTTC
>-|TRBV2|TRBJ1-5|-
CASSGLADQPQHF
TGTGCCAGCAGCGGGTTGGCCGATCAGCCACAGCATTTT
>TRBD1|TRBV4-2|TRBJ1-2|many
CASSQEWGQGTTNYGYTF
TGTGCCAGCAGCCAAGAATGGGGACAGGGTACGACCAACTATGGCTACACCTTC
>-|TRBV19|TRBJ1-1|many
CASSIRPAANTEAFF
TGTGCCAGTAGTATACGCCCGGCCGCGAACACTGAAGCTTTCTTT
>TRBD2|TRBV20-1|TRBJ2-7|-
CSAGITSGRAYEQYF
TGCAGTGCTGGTATAACTAGCGGGAGGGCCTACGAGCAGTACTTC
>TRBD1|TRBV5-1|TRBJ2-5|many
CASVRGSDRPETQYF
TGCGCCAGCGTCAGGGGGTCCGATCGTCCAGAGACCCAGTACTTC
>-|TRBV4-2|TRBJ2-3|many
CASSLKPRGGPDTQYF
TGTGCCAGCAGCCTAAAACCCCGTGGAGGGCCGGATACGCAGTATTTT
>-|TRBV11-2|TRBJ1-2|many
CASSPPQNYGYTF
TGTGCCAGCAGCCCCCCCCAGAACTATGGCTACACCTTC
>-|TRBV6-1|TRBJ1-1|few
CESKIWYEAFF
TGTGAAAGCAAAATCTGGTATGAAGCTTTCTTT
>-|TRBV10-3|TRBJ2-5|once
CAISLLGREHETQYF
TGTGCCATCAGTCTCCTGGGCAGGGAGCATGAGACCCAGTACTTC
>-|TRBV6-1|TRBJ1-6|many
CASSSGSTDSPLHF
TGTGCCAGCAGCTCAGGGAGTACGGATTCACCCCTCCACTTT
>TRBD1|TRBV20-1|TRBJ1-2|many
CSARDQGGGYGYTF
TGCAGTGCTAGAGATCAAGGGGGCGGCTATGGCTACACCTTC
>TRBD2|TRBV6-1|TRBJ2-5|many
CASRSRLAETQYF
TGTGCCAGCAGATCAAGACTAGCAGAGACCCAGTACTTC
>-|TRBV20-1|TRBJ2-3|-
CSARRASAVITDTQYF
TGCAGTGCTAGGCGGGCTAGCGCTGTGATAACAGATACGCAGTATTTT
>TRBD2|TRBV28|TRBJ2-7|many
CASSVPSSGSYEQYF
TGTGCCAGCAGTGTCCCATCTAGCGGGAGCTACGAGCAGTACTTC
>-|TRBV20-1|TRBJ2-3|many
CSALRGPSTDTQYF
TGCAGTGCTCTCCGGGGCCCTAGCACAGATACGCAGTATTTT
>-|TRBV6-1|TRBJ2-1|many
CASSEVSRSYNEQFF
TGTGCCAGCAGTGAGGTCTCCCGCTCCTACAATGAGCAGTTCTTC